One sample yielded the 18 T cell receptor beta chains listed below, sequenced in a study of CD4 T cells in relation to SARS-CoV-2 and coronaviruses. The table came from immunoSEQ multiplex PCR; TCRdb's copy has only in-frame clones and leaves some out. The table records around 11,000 clones, 75% to 90% of them present only once. Input material: naive CD4+ T cells from PBMCs. Sample subset: naive CD4+ T cells isolated by negative enrichment. The receptors derive from an adult with COVID-19.

V usage is TRBV19 and J usage is TRBJ2-5; a weak D match, TRBD2 (6 bases). CDR1 and CDR2 (germline): LNHDA, SQIVND (reference sequence). V dropped 4 bases and J dropped 1 base, with 7 bases sitting between them. This CDR3 contains 13 residues. Written as DNA, the CDR3 is TGTGCCAGTAGTAACGGGGGCCAAGAGACCCAGTACTTC. Translation: CASSNGGQETQYF.

This rearrangement joins TRBV6-5 to TRBJ1-1; D is ambiguous. V lost 0 bases, J lost 5 bases, and 16 bases lay in between. CDR3 length equals 16 residues. Germline V gene lookup returns CDR1 MNHEY and CDR2 SVGAGI. CDR3 coding DNA: TGTGCCAGCAGTTACTCGATGGTGGCAGGAGGGACTGAAGCTTTCTTT. Translating gives CASSYSMVAGGTEAFF.

The chain joins TRBV7-3 to TRBJ2-6; no reliable D call. CDR3 length: 17 amino acids. Germline CDR1 reads SGHTA; CDR2 reads FQGTGA. Trimming removed 5 bases at V and 1 base at J, with 15 bases between. The CDR3 DNA follows: TGTGCCAGCAGCCCACAATCATCCGTTTCTGGGGCCAACGTCCTGACTTTC. Protein: CASSPQSSVSGANVLTF.

The chain links TRBV6-1 to TRBJ2-7; D perhaps matches TRBD2 (7 bases). Deletions cut 10 bases from V and 7 bases from J, with 23 bases between. CDR3 length equals 14 residues. CDR1 MNHNS and CDR2 SASEGT come from the germline V gene. The CDR3 DNA sequence: TGTGCCACCGCCGGGGGGCCCACCGAGGGAGAGCAGTACTTC. It encodes CATAGGPTEGEQYF.

J is TRBJ2-3 and V is TRBV9; 12 bases match TRBD2. Germline CDR1 SGDLS, CDR2 YYNGEE. Unmatched junction bases numbered 8, after V lost 2 bases and J lost 1 base. The CDR3 has 18 amino acids. CDR3 DNA sequence: TGTGCCAGCAGCGTGGATCTAGCGGGGGGGCTTGGCACAGATACGCAGTATTTT. Its protein is CASSVDLAGGLGTDTQYF. Full variable domain (missing parts from reference TRBV9 and TRBJ2-3): DSGVTQTPKHLITATGQRVTLRCSPRSGDLSVYWYQQSLDQGLQFLIQYYNGEERAKGNILERFSAQQFPDLHSELNLSSLELGDSALYFCASSVDLAGGLGTDTQYFGPGTRLTVL.

The V call is TRBV14, the J call TRBJ2-1; TRBD1 is a possible D gene (5 bases). The V end was cut by 1 base, the J end by 3 bases, with 10 bases between. This CDR3 is 15 amino acids long. Germline V lookup: CDR1 SGHDN, CDR2 FVKESK. CDR3 sequence reads: CASSQAGPIYNEQFF. In DNA, the CDR3 is TGTGCCAGCAGCCAAGCAGGGCCGATCTACAATGAGCAGTTCTTC.

This clone was detected once. The chain uses TRBV28 and TRBJ1-5; no clear D gene. With 7 bases removed from V and 3 bases from J, the gap between germline ends came to 19 bases. CDR3 length: 16 residues. The V gene's germline CDR1 is MDHEN and CDR2 SYDVKM. For the CDR3, the DNA is TGTGCCAGCACCTACTATCCCGGGCAGCACAATCAGCCCCAGCATTTT. It translates to CASTYYPGQHNQPQHF.

The chain has TRBV6-5 and TRBJ1-2, with D perhaps matching TRBD1 (6 bases). This CDR3 region has 13 residues. V was cut by 2 bases and J by 3 bases, with 7 bases left in between. Germline CDR1 MNHEY, CDR2 SVGAGI. The CDR3 is CASSYAGDYGYTF. The CDR3 DNA sequence: TGTGCCAGCAGTTACGCAGGGGACTATGGCTACACCTTC.

J is TRBJ1-3 and V is TRBV5-1; no clear D gene. The CDR3 loop spans 14 amino acids. V gave up 0 bases and J gave up 4 bases, with 8 bases separating them. Germline V lookup: CDR1 SGHRS, CDR2 YFSETQ. CDR3 nucleotide sequence: TGCGCCAGCAGCTTGGACGGTGCAGGAAACACCATATATTTT. Protein sequence: CASSLDGAGNTIYF.

This clone was detected only a few times. V usage is TRBV7-6 and J usage is TRBJ1-2, with a possible D match to TRBD1 (6 bases). Germline V gives CDR1 SGHVS, CDR2 FNYEAQ. The V end lost 1 base, the J end lost 2 bases, and 8 bases lay between the germline ends. The CDR3 extends over 14 amino acids. The CDR3 DNA sequence: TGTGCCAGCAGCTTAGGGACAGAGAACTATGGCTACACCTTC. Residues: CASSLGTENYGYTF.

This chain connects TRBV6-6 to TRBJ1-5, with 8 bases fitting TRBD1. Trimming removed 5 bases from V and 1 base from J; junction bases left unmatched: 4. The germline gives CDR1 MNHNY, CDR2 SVGAGI (reference sequence). The CDR3 length is 15 residues. In nucleotides, the CDR3 is TGTGCCAGCAGTAAGGACAGGGACAGCAATCAGCCCCAGCATTTT. The encoded protein is CASSKDRDSNQPQHF.

This clone was observed a handful of times. This chain joins TRBV6-5 and TRBJ1-1; D gene ambiguous. The CDR3 is made up of 13 amino acids. Germline V gives CDR1 MNHEY, CDR2 SVGAGI. Trimming shortened V by 2 bases and J by 3 bases, and 7 bases separated the two germline ends. CDR3 nucleotides: TGTGCCAGCAGTTACCCCGGATACACTGAAGCTTTCTTT. Translated, it gives CASSYPGYTEAFF.

The J gene is TRBJ2-7, the V gene TRBV7-2; the D gene is possibly TRBD2 (6 bases). CDR3 length: 13 residues. Germline V gene lookup returns CDR1 SGHTA and CDR2 FQGNSA. V gave up 4 bases and J gave up 0 bases, with 7 bases separating them. The chain's CDR3 is CASSSGDSYEQYF. CDR3 nucleotides: TGTGCCAGCAGCTCGGGGGACTCCTACGAGCAGTACTTC.

This clone was picked up a small number of times. V is TRBV5-4 and J is TRBJ2-7, with D hard to call. Between the trimmed V and J ends, which lost 4 bases and 2 bases, there was a span of 10 bases. Germline CDR1 SGHNT, CDR2 YYREEE (reference sequence). The CDR3 loop spans 13 amino acids. The CDR3 spells CASSPVGPYEQYF. The DNA of the CDR3 is TGTGCCAGCAGCCCTGTGGGTCCCTACGAGCAGTACTTC.

The gene calls are TRBV15 and TRBJ2-7, with TRBD2 as a possible D gene (6 bases). The CDR3 is made up of 16 amino acids. Germline V gene data show CDR1 as LNHNV and CDR2 as YYDKDF (reference sequence). V was pared by 0 bases and J by 3 bases, with 15 bases between. As DNA, the CDR3 is TGTGCCACCAGCAGAGATCTAGCGACAGCGATCTACGAGCAGTACTTC. Protein: CATSRDLATAIYEQYF.

The chain carries TRBV7-2 and TRBJ2-3; 9 bases line up with TRBD2. The CDR3 covers 15 residues. V dropped 4 bases and J dropped 3; count of bases not matched to a gene: 5. The germline V gene has CDR1 SGHTA and CDR2 FQGNSA. The CDR3 protein is CASSSQRGVTDTQYF. For the CDR3, the DNA is TGTGCCAGCAGCTCGCAGCGGGGGGTGACAGATACGCAGTATTTT.

The chain carries TRBV27 and TRBJ2-2; 10 nucleotides line up with TRBD2. Germline trimming cut 0 bases from V and 4 bases from J; bases unmatched to any gene: 2. The CDR3 spans 16 residues. CDR1 is MNHEY and CDR2 is SMNVEV in the germline V gene (reference sequence). The CDR3: CASSLSSGGVTGELFF. In nucleotides, the CDR3 is TGTGCCAGCAGTTTATCGAGCGGGGGGGTCACCGGGGAGCTGTTTTTT.

This chain uses TRBV5-5 with TRBJ2-7; TRBD1 matches 9 bases. The CDR3 has 14 amino acids. V shed 4 bases, J shed 6 bases, and the junction held 8 bases outside the gene matches. Germline assignment: CDR1 SGHKS and CDR2 YYEKEE (reference sequence). CDR3 nucleotides: TGTGCCAGCAGCCCCCCGGGACAGGGACGCGAGCAGTACTTC. Translated, it gives CASSPPGQGREQYF.